The sequence of this TCR beta chain was determined in a study of cytomegalovirus exposure and HLA in healthy donors. The CDR3 sequence is 13 residues long. V was cut by 5 bases and J by 0 bases, with 8 bases left in between. Germline V gives CDR1 SGHRS, CDR2 YFSETQ. The table lists this clone with a few counts. This PCR relied on a set of 60 Vbeta primers and 13 Jbeta primers. Authors' processing steps: Approximately 79 million unique TCR beta chains, about 11 million of them shared, were counted by a later analysis. The protocol was immunoSEQ multiplex PCR, while the TCRdb copy is restricted to in-frame clones and leaves out a portion. V and J calls and clone size are copied from that table; D and trimming were computed from the DNA. The sample holds approximately 140,000 clones, 65% to 90% seen once.

The sample consisted of PBMCs. The rearrangement uses TRBV5-1 and TRBJ1-1, with D possibly matching TRBD1 (5 bases). This TCR was recovered from a man between 18 and 29 years old in good health and CMV-seronegative. The CDR3 region is CASRRQLNTEAFF. In nucleotides, the CDR3 is TGCGCCAGCAGGAGACAGCTGAACACTGAAGCTTTCTTT.